These T cell receptor beta chains were read from a single sample in a study of T cell changes during pregnancy in multiple sclerosis. Clones were read by immunoSEQ multiplex PCR, and TCRdb kept only the in-frame ones, dropping some. This table has tens of thousands of clones, approximately 92% appearing once. This sample comprised CD4+ T cells from peripheral blood mononuclear cells, obtained in the third trimester of pregnancy. The receptor source for this set is a female donor with multiple sclerosis, enrolled in a pregnancy study. Both conserved end residues are part of each CDR3. Fields, in order: V gene, J gene, CDR3 protein.

TRBV30	TRBJ1-5	CAWRSRGGTGDQPQHF
TRBV7-2	TRBJ1-1	CASSSLGLNTEAFF
TRBV5-1	TRBJ2-5	CASSLARTGQETQYF
TRBV7-8	TRBJ2-7	CASSSVSYEQYF
TRBV5-6	TRBJ2-6	CASSLGRGSGANVLTF
TRBV7-9	TRBJ1-4	CASSPWGGGAEKLFF
TRBV6-1	TRBJ2-5	CASRGDRNQETQYF
TRBV7-9	TRBJ2-1	CASSPAGLAGGNNEQFF
TRBV30	TRBJ1-2	CAWSVQKNYGYTF
TRBV2	TRBJ2-7	CASSEGGQGRYGQYF
TRBV6-6	TRBJ2-7	CASSLLTGRIAYEQYF
TRBV7-9	TRBJ2-7	CASSNENRDEQYF
TRBV10-3	TRBJ1-4	CAISESRTGGVGANEKLFF
TRBV6-5	TRBJ1-5	CASSDYRGRQPQHF
TRBV5-4	TRBJ2-7	CASSRQAGGFYEQYF
TRBV28	TRBJ1-1	CASSLMNTEAFF
TRBV7-3	TRBJ2-3	CASSERTGGGDTQYF
TRBV27	TRBJ2-7	CASRVTKGAGSYEQYF
TRBV7-3	TRBJ2-5	CASSSGTGTTQYF
TRBV19	TRBJ2-7	CASRPTVLAGVYEQYF
TRBV7-9	TRBJ2-7	CASSPLGGSGRTSYEQYF
TRBV19	TRBJ1-1	CASSLQGDTEAFF
TRBV5-1	TRBJ2-2	CASSTSGLVLSGELFF
TRBV25-1	TRBJ1-2	CASSGDSSNYGYTF
TRBV18	TRBJ1-2	CASSPSGQGKSGYTF
TRBV28	TRBJ2-4	CASSRQGTLLAKNIQYF
TRBV6-6	TRBJ2-7	CASRASGQGGNEQYF
TRBV2	TRBJ1-5	CASSEAVTGSSQPQHF
TRBV10-1	TRBJ2-2	CASSEPLDKLAGDLNTGELFF
TRBV6-5	TRBJ1-2	CASRGGTYGYTF
TRBV27	TRBJ2-4	CASSANRGRIQYF
TRBV27	TRBJ2-7	CASSLSAGGLVGIHEQYF
TRBV9	TRBJ2-1	CASSVAFEQFF
TRBV18	TRBJ2-7	CASSPRGTSLQEQYF
TRBV7-2	TRBJ1-2	CASSLPRGYGYTF
TRBV11-1	TRBJ1-1	CASSLNRDRSEAFF